These 3 T cell receptor beta chains originate from one sample sequenced in a study of blood T cell repertoires in COVID-19 (dated by TCRdb to between 2020 and 2021). Libraries were prepared through the immunoSEQ multiplex PCR assay. TCRdb stores this immuneACCESS table with in-frame sequences only. Part of the clones is absent; in the studies checked, under half of the shortfall reflects unresolved V genes, and no reason is known for the rest. The sample includes around 130,000 clones, with more than 80% observed a single time. The ten most abundant clones make up approximately 28% of the sample. The sample taken for sequencing was peripheral blood. The receptors come from a man aged 65-85 years with active or convalescent COVID-19.

The V call is TRBV28, the J call TRBJ2-1; D may be TRBD1 (6 bases). The V end was cut by 10 bases, the J end by 3 bases, with 19 bases between. CDR1 is MDHEN, CDR2 SYDVKM, per germline. This CDR3 comprises 15 residues. The CDR3, as DNA: TGTGCCACCAAGTTTTGGGGGCACGGCTACAATGAGCAGTTCTTC. Its protein is CATKFWGHGYNEQFF.

J is TRBJ1-1 and V is TRBV27; TRBD1 matches at 10 bases. Germline V gene lookup returns CDR1 MNHEY and CDR2 SMNVEV (reference sequence). The CDR3 loop spans 15 amino acids. Germline trimming cut 5 bases from V and 4 bases from J; bases unmatched to any gene: 7. CDR3 DNA sequence: TGTGCCAGCAGTCCACCGACAGGGGGCCGCACTGAAGCTTTCTTT. Protein: CASSPPTGGRTEAFF.

The chain employs TRBV6-5 and TRBJ1-5; D possibly corresponds to TRBD1 (5 bases). V was shortened by 4 bases and J by 5 bases, with 6 bases between the two germline ends. The CDR3 spans 12 residues. From germline, CDR1 is MNHEY and CDR2 SVGAGI. CDR3 residues: CASSSRDQPQHF. The CDR3 DNA is TGTGCCAGCAGTTCCAGGGATCAGCCCCAGCATTTT.